These 20 T cell receptor beta chains were sequenced from one sample in a study of T cells after yellow fever vaccination. TCRdb re-analysed the 5' RACE reads in MiXCR, keeping a single row per CDR3 protein. Altogether 200,000 to 250,000 distinct CDR3 sequences are present, about 7% being singletons, with the ten largest covering 0.85%. The starting material was CD4+ T cells sorted from PBMCs, obtained 15 days after the yellow fever booster vaccination. All receptors come from a man aged 25-45 years who received the YFV17D yellow fever vaccine.

DNA for the CDR3: TGTGCCAGCAGTTACACACGGTCAGATACGCAGTATTTT. Translated: CASSYTRSDTQYF. The chain recombines TRBV6-2 or TRBV6-3 with TRBJ2-3; D remains ambiguous. The germline V gene has CDR1 MNHEY and CDR2 SVGEGT. Deletions cut 2 bases from V and 4 bases from J, with 7 bases between. This CDR3 contains 13 residues.

This clonotype was detected a few times. This chain links TRBV20-1 with TRBJ2-7, with 7 bases aligning to TRBD1. Trimming removed 3 bases from V and 3 bases from J; junction bases left unmatched: 2. The CDR3 totals 12 residues. Germline V CDR1 and CDR2: DFQATT, SNEGSKA (reference sequence). The CDR3, as DNA: TGCAGTGCTAGGGGGGACAGCTACGAGCAGTACTTC. Translation gives CSARGDSYEQYF.

This clonotype was counted a few times. This rearrangement joins TRBV6-4 to TRBJ2-1; 9 bases line up with TRBD2. This CDR3 region has 14 residues. V gave up 3 bases and J gave up 10 bases; unmatched junction bases: 7. In germline, CDR1 is MRHNA, CDR2 SNTAGT. The CDR3 loop is CASSEGSGRGEQFF. The CDR3 DNA reads TGTGCCAGCAGTGAAGGTAGCGGGAGAGGGGAGCAGTTCTTC.

Worth noting for this clonotype: The junction and the germline gene differ at one end; a read error may be behind it. J is TRBJ1-2 and V is TRBV18; possibly TRBD1 for D (6 bases). Germline V CDR1 and CDR2: KGHSH, LQKENI. This CDR3 spans 14 amino acids. CDR3 coding DNA: TGTGCCAGATCACCAGCAGGGGACGGCTATGGCTACACCTTC. As protein: CARSPAGDGYGYTF.

The chain combines TRBV20-1 with TRBJ2-5, with TRBD1 identical over 9 bases. This CDR3 region has 14 residues. V lost 5 bases to trimming and J lost 7 bases; unmatched junction nucleotides: 11. Germline V CDR1 and CDR2: DFQATT, SNEGSKA (reference sequence). The DNA for the CDR3 is TGCAGTGCTTGGACAGGGGAGGACCGGGGGACCCAGTACTTC. It specifies CSAWTGEDRGTQYF.

The chain carries TRBV20-1 and TRBJ2-5, with D possibly called TRBD1 or TRBD2 (5 bases each). Germline-derived CDR1 and CDR2 are DFQATT and SNEGSKA (reference sequence). CDR3 size: 14 residues. Trimming took 6 bases from V and 2 from J, leaving 16 bases between them. The CDR3 reads CSAPPRGWQETQYF. DNA of the CDR3: TGCAGTGCCCCCCCGAGGGGCTGGCAAGAGACCCAGTACTTC.

The table lists this clonotype with a few counts. The V gene is TRBV7-2, the J gene TRBJ2-7; D is perhaps TRBD1 or TRBD2 (5 bases each). The CDR3 is made up of 14 amino acids. Trimming removed 5 bases at V and 0 bases at J, with 11 bases between. Germline lookup yields CDR1 SGHTA and CDR2 FQGNSA. As DNA, the CDR3 is TGTGCCAGCAGCGCCGAGGGGCACTCCTACGAGCAGTACTTC. This encodes CASSAEGHSYEQYF.

The genes are TRBV5-1 and TRBJ2-7; 7 nucleotides agree with TRBD2. V was clipped by 4 bases and J by 4 bases; unmatched bases: 11. CDR3 length equals 15 residues. Germline CDR1 and CDR2: SGHRS and YFSETQ. Here the CDR3 DNA reads TGCGCCAGCAGCCCGGGTGGCGGGAGTAGGTACGAGCAGTACTTC. It codes for CASSPGGGSRYEQYF. The whole variable domain, remainder taken from reference TRBV5-1 and TRBJ2-7, is KAGVTQTPRYLIKTRGQQVTLSCSPISGHRSVSWYQQTPGQGLQFLFEYFSETQRNKGNFPGRFSGRQFSNSRSEMNVSTLELGDSALYLCASSPGGGSRYEQYFGPGTRLTVT.

In its sample, this clonotype was seen a few times. The CDR3 sequence: CASSQADSLHYGYTF. The CDR3 DNA follows: TGCGCCAGCAGCCAGGCGGACTCACTTCACTATGGCTACACCTTC. The V call is TRBV4-3, the J call TRBJ1-2; no definite D call. Trimming pared 3 bases from V and 3 bases from J, leaving 14 bases between. The CDR3 sequence is 15 residues long. Germline V CDR1 and CDR2: LGHNA, YSLEER.

The chain uses TRBV20-1 and TRBJ2-7; 10 nucleotides agree with TRBD2. The CDR3 length is 12 residues. Germline CDR1 is DFQATT and CDR2 is SNEGSKA (reference sequence). The V and J ends lost 7 bases and 3 bases, in that order; junction bases with no gene match: 3. Here the CDR3 reads CSGRTSGYEQYF. The CDR3 nucleotides are TGCAGTGGACGGACTAGCGGCTACGAGCAGTACTTC.

Concerning this clonotype itself: This could be a read error, since a much larger clone is one nucleotide away. The V call is TRBV7-6, the J call TRBJ2-1; TRBD2 matches 7 bases. This CDR3 region has 16 residues. Germline CDR1 SGHVS, CDR2 FNYEAQ. Trimming at V came to 0 bases and at J to 7 bases, leaving 9 bases not matched to a gene. DNA of the CDR3: TGTGCCAGCAGCTTAGCGCAGGCTAGCGGAAAGAATGAGCAGTTCTTC. Its translation is CASSLAQASGKNEQFF.

The chain couples TRBV29-1 to TRBJ2-3; no reliable D call. This CDR3 has 13 residues. Germline V gives CDR1 SQVTM, CDR2 ANQGSEA. With 3 bases removed from V and 1 base from J, the gap between germline ends came to 8 bases. The CDR3 here is CSVDGAGTDTQYF. DNA for the CDR3: TGCAGCGTTGATGGTGCTGGCACAGATACGCAGTATTTT.

This clonotype was counted at least ten times. A junction boundary mismatches the germline segment, possibly from a read error. V is TRBV7-7 and J is TRBJ2-3, with TRBD2 identical over 9 bases. From germline, CDR1 is SSHAT and CDR2 FNYEAQ (reference sequence). The CDR3 consists of 16 residues. CDR3 protein: CASSLDGTSSTDTQYF. As DNA, the CDR3 is TGTGCTAGCAGCTTAGACGGGACTAGCAGCACAGATACGCAGTATTTT.

The CDR3 loop is CSAPHSVSAYEQYF. In DNA, the CDR3 is TGCAGTGCTCCCCACTCCGTATCAGCCTACGAGCAGTACTTC. The chain carries TRBV20-1 and TRBJ2-7; D gene uncertain. Per germline, CDR1 DFQATT and CDR2 SNEGSKA (reference sequence). The CDR3 is 14 residues long. The V gene lost 5 bases and the J gene lost 2 bases, with 16 bases spanning the gap.

This clonotype was detected many times. The V call is TRBV19, the J call TRBJ1-1; 10 bases align to TRBD1. J lost 3 bases, V lost 4 bases, and 2 bases had no gene match. This CDR3 comprises 14 residues. Germline V lookup: CDR1 LNHDA, CDR2 SQIVND (reference sequence). CDR3 nucleotides: TGTGCCAGTAGTAGGGGACAGGGGTACACTGAAGCTTTCTTT. Amino acids: CASSRGQGYTEAFF.

This rearrangement joins TRBV10-3 to TRBJ2-5, with D possibly being TRBD1 or TRBD2 (5 bases each). Germline assignment: CDR1 ENHRY and CDR2 SYGVKD. The V end lost 3 bases, the J end lost 5 bases, and 19 bases lay between the germline ends. CDR3 length: 16 residues. The CDR3 sequence is CAISDRDHDPRETQYF. For the CDR3, the DNA is TGTGCCATCAGTGACCGGGACCACGACCCAAGGGAGACCCAGTACTTC.

Only a few counts were recorded for this clonotype. The gene calls are TRBV6-2 or TRBV6-3 and TRBJ2-7; 9 bases line up with TRBD2. V lost 2 bases, J lost 1 base, and 15 bases stayed unmatched. This CDR3 comprises 19 residues. The germline gives CDR1 MNHEY, CDR2 SVGEGT. CDR3 DNA sequence: TGTGCCAGCAGTTACCCTCCTAATAGCGGGAGAATAGTTTCCTACGAGCAGTACTTC. Translation: CASSYPPNSGRIVSYEQYF.

This clonotype was observed at least ten times. The V and J genes are TRBV12-3 or TRBV12-4 and TRBJ2-1, with D uncertain. This CDR3 spans 12 amino acids. V was pared by 5 bases and J by 10 bases, with 12 bases between. The DNA for the CDR3 is TGTGCCAGCAGTCCGAAGAAAAGCGAGCAGTTCTTC. This codes for CASSPKKSEQFF.

The rearrangement joins TRBV12-3 or TRBV12-4 to TRBJ1-1; D not certain. The V and J ends lost 6 bases and 0 bases respectively, with 8 bases between them. This CDR3 contains 13 residues. The CDR3 protein is CASSRTLNTEAFF. As DNA, the CDR3 is TGTGCCAGCAGCCGTACACTGAACACTGAAGCTTTCTTT.

This sequence joins TRBV5-5 and TRBJ2-1; the D gene is possibly TRBD1 (6 bases). V was cut by 2 bases and J by 4 bases, with 19 bases left in between. CDR3 length: 17 amino acids. CDR1 is SGHKS and CDR2 is YYEKEE in the germline V gene (reference sequence). The CDR3 sequence is CASSFGASTGWYNEQFF. In DNA form, the CDR3 reads TGTGCCAGCAGCTTTGGGGCCTCTACAGGGTGGTACAATGAGCAGTTCTTC.